A single T cell receptor (beta chain) is shown here with its context. Its target antigen remains unknown. Base qualities are not recorded, but no much larger clone differs from it by a single base. This record comes from a study of blood T cell repertoires in COVID-19 (dated by TCRdb to 2018 to 2020). For context, the study as a whole: The collaborator samples originated in the United States, Italy and Spain and spanned the acute and convalescent phases of COVID-19. The prospective study material was composed of cDNA or gDNA derived from T cells, B-cell-depleted T cells, or PBMCs. Subjects who had been exposed to COVID-19, were actively infected with it, or had recovered from it provided the deeply sampled blood TCRbeta repertoires that made up the dataset. The repertoires were released in a freely available public database meant as a resource for research on the immune response to SARS-CoV-2. Samples came from the ongoing ImmuneRACE study (first 160 participants) plus 1,254 subjects from 6 global collaborators. A de-identified subject ID, COVID-19 status, age in years and sex were almost always included in the sample metadata. HLA class I and class II types, where available, came from metadata supplied by the sample provider rather than from assay-based typing.

CDR1 is given as MNHEY and CDR2 as SMNVEV, both from the germline V gene (reference sequence). The CDR3 holds 15 amino acids from the cysteine to the phenylalanine. Left in the record is the CDR3 DNA by itself, 45 bases read in frame from the first base. Trimming takes 7 bases off V and 4 bases off J; junction bases not matched to a gene: 10. One collaborating source in Seattle enrolled patients while the patients were actively infected and followed the patients over time throughout the course of disease. Each collaborating institution followed its own protocols to collect whole blood in K2EDTA tubes. For TCRbeta analysis, collaborators shipped samples as frozen whole blood, isolated PBMCs, or DNA extracted from either of those sample types. TCRbeta CDR3 regions were amplified from genomic DNA by means of the immunoSEQ Assay, a bias-controlled multiplex PCR. Processing in the source paper ran as follows. The number of nucleated cells in each sample was estimated by amplification of reference gene primers within the assay. Sequence reads were collapsed and filtered to measure the absolute abundance of every unique TCRbeta CDR3 rearrangement. Productive Simpson clonality was computed per sample as the square root of Simpson's diversity index over productive rearrangements. The immuneACCESS repertoire file appears here via TCRdb, limited to in-frame rearrangements. These files lack a portion of the clones; in checked studies, under half of the deficit traces to unresolved V genes, and the cause of the others is not known. The DNA was the basis for D and trimming; V, J and clone size are from that table. This sample holds around 300,000 clones; approximately 92% were observed only once. The top ten hold under 7% of the sample.

The paper as a whole reports these results and caveats: How much clinical and demographic metadata was included differed by source and by participant, and the metadata was provided uncurated.

The sequencing input was peripheral blood. This receptor was obtained from a young woman with COVID-19, enrolled during active disease. The V and J genes are TRBV27 and TRBJ2-5, with 9 junctional bases fitting TRBD2. The DNA is TGTGCCAGCAAGTCAGTAGCGGGAGTTGGAGAGACCCAGTACTTC. Its translation is CASKSVAGVGETQYF.